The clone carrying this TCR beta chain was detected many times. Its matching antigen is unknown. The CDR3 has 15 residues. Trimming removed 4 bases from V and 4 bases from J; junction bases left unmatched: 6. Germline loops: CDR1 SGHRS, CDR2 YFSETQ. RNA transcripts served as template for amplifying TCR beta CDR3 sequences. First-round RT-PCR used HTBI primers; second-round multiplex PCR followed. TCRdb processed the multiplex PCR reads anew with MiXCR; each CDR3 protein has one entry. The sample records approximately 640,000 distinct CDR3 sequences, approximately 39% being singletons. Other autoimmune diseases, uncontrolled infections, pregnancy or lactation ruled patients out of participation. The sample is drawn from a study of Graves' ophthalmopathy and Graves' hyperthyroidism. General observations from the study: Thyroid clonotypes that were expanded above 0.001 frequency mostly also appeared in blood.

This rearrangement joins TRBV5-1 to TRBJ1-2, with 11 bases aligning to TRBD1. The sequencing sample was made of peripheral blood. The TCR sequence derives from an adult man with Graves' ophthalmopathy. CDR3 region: CASSPGQGAGYGYTF. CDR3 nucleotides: TGCGCCAGCAGCCCTGGACAGGGGGCTGGCTATGGCTACACCTTC.